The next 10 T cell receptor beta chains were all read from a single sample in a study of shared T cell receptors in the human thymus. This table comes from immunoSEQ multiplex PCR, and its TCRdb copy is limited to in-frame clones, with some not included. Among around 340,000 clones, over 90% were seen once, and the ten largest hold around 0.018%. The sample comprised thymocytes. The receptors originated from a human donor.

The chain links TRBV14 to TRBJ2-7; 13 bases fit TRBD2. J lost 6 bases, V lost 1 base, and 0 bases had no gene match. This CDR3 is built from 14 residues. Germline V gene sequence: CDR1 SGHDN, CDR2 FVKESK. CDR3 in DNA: TGTGCCAGCAGCCAAGGACTAGCGGGAGGCGAGCAGTACTTC. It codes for CASSQGLAGGEQYF.

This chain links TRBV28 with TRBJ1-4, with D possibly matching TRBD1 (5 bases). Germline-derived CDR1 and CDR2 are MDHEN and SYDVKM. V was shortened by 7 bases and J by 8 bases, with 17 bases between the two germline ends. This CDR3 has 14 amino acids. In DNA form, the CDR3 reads TGTGCCAGCATTCGCTGGGGGGTTGGCGAAAAACTGTTTTTT. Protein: CASIRWGVGEKLFF. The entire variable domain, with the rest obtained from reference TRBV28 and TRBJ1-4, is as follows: DVKVTQSSRYLVKRTGEKVFLECVQDMDHENMFWYRQDPGLGLRLIYFSYDVKMKEKGDIPEGYSVSREKKERFSLILESASTNQTSMYLCASIRWGVGEKLFFGSGTQLSVL.

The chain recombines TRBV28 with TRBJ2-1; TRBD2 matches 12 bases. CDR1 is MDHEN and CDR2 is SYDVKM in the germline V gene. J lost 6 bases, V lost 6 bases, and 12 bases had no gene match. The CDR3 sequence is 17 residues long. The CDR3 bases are TGTGCCAGCAGCACCCCCTTAGGACTAGCGGGAACCAATGAGCAGTTCTTC. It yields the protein CASSTPLGLAGTNEQFF.

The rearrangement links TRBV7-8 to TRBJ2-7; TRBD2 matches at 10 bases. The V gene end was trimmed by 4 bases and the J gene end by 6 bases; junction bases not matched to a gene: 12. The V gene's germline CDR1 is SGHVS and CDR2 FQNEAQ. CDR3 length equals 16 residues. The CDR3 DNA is TGTGCCAGCAGCTCCCCCGAGCGGGAGGGCCAGTGCGAGCAGTACTTC. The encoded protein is CASSSPEREGQCEQYF. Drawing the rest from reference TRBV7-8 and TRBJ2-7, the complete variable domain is GAGVSQSPRYKVAKRGQDVALRCDPISGHVSLFWYQQALGQGPEFLTYFQNEAQLDKSGLPSDRFFAERPEGSVSTLKIQRTQQEDSAVYLCASSSPEREGQCEQYFGPGTRLTVT.

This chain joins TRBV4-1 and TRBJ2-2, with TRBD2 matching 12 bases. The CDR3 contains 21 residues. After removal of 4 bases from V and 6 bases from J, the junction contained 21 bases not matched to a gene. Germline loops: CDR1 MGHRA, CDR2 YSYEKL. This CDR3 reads CASSLPRGTTSGRSSPGELFF. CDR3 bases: TGCGCCAGCAGCCTTCCTAGGGGGACCACTAGCGGGAGGTCTTCCCCCGGGGAGCTGTTTTTT.

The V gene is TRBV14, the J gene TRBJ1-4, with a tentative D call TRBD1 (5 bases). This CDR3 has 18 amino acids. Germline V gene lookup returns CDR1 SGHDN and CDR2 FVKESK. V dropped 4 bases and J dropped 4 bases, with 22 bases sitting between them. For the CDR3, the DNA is TGTGCCAGCAGCCTACGCAGGGAGCCAGCAGGCAGTAATGAAAAACTGTTTTTT. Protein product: CASSLRREPAGSNEKLFF. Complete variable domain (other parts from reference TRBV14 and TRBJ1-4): EAGVTQFPSHSVIEKGQTVTLRCDPISGHDNLYWYRRVMGKEIKFLLHFVKESKQDESGMPNNRFLAERTGGTYSTLKVQPAELEDSGVYFCASSLRREPAGSNEKLFFGSGTQLSVL.

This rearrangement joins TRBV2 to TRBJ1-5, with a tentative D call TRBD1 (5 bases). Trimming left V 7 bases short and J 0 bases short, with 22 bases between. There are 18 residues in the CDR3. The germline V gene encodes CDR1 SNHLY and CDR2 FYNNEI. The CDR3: CASTTTGQGEFSNQPQHF. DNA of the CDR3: TGTGCCAGCACCACAACCGGGCAGGGCGAGTTTAGCAATCAGCCCCAGCATTTT.

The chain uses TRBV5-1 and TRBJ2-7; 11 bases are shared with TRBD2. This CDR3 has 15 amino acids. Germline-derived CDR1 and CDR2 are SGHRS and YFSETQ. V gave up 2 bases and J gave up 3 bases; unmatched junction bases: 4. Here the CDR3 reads CASSFTSGSSYEQYF. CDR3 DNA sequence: TGCGCCAGCAGCTTTACTAGCGGGAGTAGCTACGAGCAGTACTTC.

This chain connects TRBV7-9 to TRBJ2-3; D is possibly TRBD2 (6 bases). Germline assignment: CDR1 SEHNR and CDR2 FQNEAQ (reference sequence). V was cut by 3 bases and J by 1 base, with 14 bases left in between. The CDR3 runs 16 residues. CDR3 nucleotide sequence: TGTGCCAGCAGCTTGGGACTGCCCCATCGCACAGATACGCAGTATTTT. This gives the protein CASSLGLPHRTDTQYF.

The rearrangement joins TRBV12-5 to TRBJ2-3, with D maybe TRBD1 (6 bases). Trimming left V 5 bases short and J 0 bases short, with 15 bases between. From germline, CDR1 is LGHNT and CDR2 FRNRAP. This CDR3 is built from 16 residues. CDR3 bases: TGTGCTAGTGGTGCCCCAGACAGGCTGAGCACAGATACGCAGTATTTT. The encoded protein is CASGAPDRLSTDTQYF.